These T cell receptor beta chains were read from a single sample in a study of blood T cells in healthy people across ages. TCRdb reprocessed the 5' RACE reads with MiXCR, giving one entry per CDR3 protein. Of 450,000 to 700,000 distinct CDR3 sequences listed, 27% are singletons. The material sequenced was blood. All receptors come from a woman in her seventies in good health. Both conserved end residues are part of each CDR3. The D gene is left open where the match is weak. Rows may omit the clone size; those that give it use once, few, many or a size class.

D gene: .; J gene: TRBJ1-3; V gene: TRBV5-5; CDR3 length: 15; clone size: few; CDR3 protein: CASNTDVLPGNTIYF; CDR3 DNA: TGTGCCAGCAACACGGATGTATTGCCTGGAAACACCATATATTTT
D gene: .; J gene: TRBJ1-2; V gene: TRBV7-9; CDR3 length: 12; clone size: few; CDR3 protein: CASSPSMGGYTF; CDR3 DNA: TGTGCCAGCAGCCCGTCGATGGGCGGCTACACCTTC
D gene: .; J gene: TRBJ2-1; V gene: TRBV24-1; CDR3 length: 15; clone size: .; CDR3 protein: CATSDPLQGINEQFF; CDR3 DNA: TGTGCCACCAGTGATCCGCTACAGGGAATCAATGAGCAGTTCTTC
D gene: .; J gene: TRBJ2-5; V gene: TRBV11-3; CDR3 length: 16; clone size: few; CDR3 protein: CASSLGAFLRGETQYF; CDR3 DNA: TGTGCCAGCAGCTTAGGAGCGTTCTTGAGGGGGGAGACCCAGTACTTC
D gene: .; J gene: TRBJ1-1; V gene: TRBV20-1; CDR3 length: 12; clone size: .; CDR3 protein: CSARLVNTEAFF; CDR3 DNA: TGCAGTGCTAGACTAGTTAACACTGAAGCTTTCTTT
D gene: .; J gene: TRBJ2-1; V gene: TRBV20-1; CDR3 length: 15; clone size: few; CDR3 protein: CSAALFPSSYNEQFF; CDR3 DNA: TGCAGTGCTGCCCTTTTTCCGAGCTCCTACAATGAGCAGTTCTTC
D gene: TRBD2; J gene: TRBJ2-2; V gene: TRBV5-1; CDR3 length: 19; clone size: .; CDR3 protein: CASSWYGLAGDRNTGELFF; CDR3 DNA: TGCGCCAGCAGCTGGTACGGACTAGCGGGGGATCGTAACACCGGGGAGCTGTTTTTT
D gene: TRBD1; J gene: TRBJ2-3; V gene: TRBV6-1; CDR3 length: 16; clone size: .; CDR3 protein: CASSPGQGGRTDTQYF; CDR3 DNA: TGTGCCAGCAGTCCGGGACAGGGGGGCCGCACAGATACGCAGTATTTT
D gene: TRBD1; J gene: TRBJ1-4; V gene: TRBV4-2; CDR3 length: 17; clone size: few; CDR3 protein: CASSQATGGEGEEKLFF; CDR3 DNA: TGTGCCAGCAGCCAAGCCACAGGGGGCGAAGGTGAAGAAAAACTGTTTTTT
D gene: TRBD2; J gene: TRBJ2-1; V gene: TRBV10-3; CDR3 length: 17; clone size: .; CDR3 protein: CATYDTTGTSGYNEQFF; CDR3 DNA: TGTGCCACCTACGACACTACCGGGACTAGCGGCTACAATGAGCAGTTCTTC
D gene: .; J gene: TRBJ2-7; V gene: TRBV5-1; CDR3 length: 18; clone size: .; CDR3 protein: CASSLASPSASGAYEQYF; CDR3 DNA: TGCGCCAGCAGCTTGGCTAGCCCTTCCGCATCTGGGGCCTACGAGCAGTACTTC
D gene: .; J gene: TRBJ1-4; V gene: TRBV20-1; CDR3 length: 14; clone size: .; CDR3 protein: CSVSSVATNEKLFF; CDR3 DNA: TGCAGTGTCTCCTCAGTGGCGACTAATGAAAAACTGTTTTTT
D gene: .; J gene: TRBJ2-7; V gene: TRBV3-1; CDR3 length: 15; clone size: .; CDR3 protein: CASSQVPAEYYEQYF; CDR3 DNA: TGTGCCAGCAGCCAAGTCCCAGCAGAATATTACGAGCAGTACTTC
D gene: .; J gene: TRBJ1-4; V gene: TRBV2; CDR3 length: 13; clone size: once; CDR3 protein: CASSAGLNEKLFF; CDR3 DNA: TGTGCCAGCAGTGCGGGGCTAAATGAAAAACTGTTTTTT
D gene: TRBD1; J gene: TRBJ2-2; V gene: TRBV4-3; CDR3 length: 18; clone size: few; CDR3 protein: CASSQSRSRGPGTGELFF; CDR3 DNA: TGCGCCAGCAGCCAGTCCCGATCCAGGGGGCCCGGCACCGGGGAGCTGTTTTTT
D gene: .; J gene: TRBJ1-4; V gene: TRBV6-1; CDR3 length: 13; clone size: few; CDR3 protein: CASKGTANEKLFF; CDR3 DNA: TGTGCCAGCAAGGGGACGGCAAATGAAAAACTGTTTTTT
D gene: .; J gene: TRBJ2-6; V gene: TRBV21-1; CDR3 length: 21; clone size: .; CDR3 protein: CASSPPVPGTKGRSGANVLTF; CDR3 DNA: TGTGCCAGCAGCCCTCCGGTGCCCGGGACGAAAGGACGCTCTGGGGCCAACGTCCTGACTTTC
D gene: TRBD1; J gene: TRBJ1-2; V gene: TRBV12-3/TRBV12-4; CDR3 length: 15; clone size: few; CDR3 protein: CASSPSWTGGVGYTF; CDR3 DNA: TGTGCCAGCAGTCCCTCTTGGACAGGGGGAGTTGGCTACACCTTC
D gene: .; J gene: TRBJ1-2; V gene: TRBV29-1; CDR3 length: 11; clone size: few; CDR3 protein: CSVLLLRGYTF; CDR3 DNA: TGCAGCGTGCTTCTTCTTCGGGGCTACACCTTC
D gene: TRBD2; J gene: TRBJ2-3; V gene: TRBV20-1; CDR3 length: 15; clone size: few; CDR3 protein: CSARVLTSGTDTQYF; CDR3 DNA: TGCAGTGCTAGAGTCCTTACTAGCGGCACAGATACGCAGTATTTT
D gene: TRBD1; J gene: TRBJ1-2; V gene: TRBV20-1; CDR3 length: 12; clone size: .; CDR3 protein: CSAGDSSYGYTF; CDR3 DNA: TGCAGTGCTGGGGACAGTTCCTATGGCTACACCTTC
D gene: TRBD1; J gene: TRBJ1-2; V gene: TRBV4-2; CDR3 length: 15; clone size: .; CDR3 protein: CASSGAGQGAVGYTF; CDR3 DNA: TGTGCCAGCAGTGGGGCGGGACAGGGGGCTGTTGGCTACACCTTC
D gene: .; J gene: TRBJ2-3; V gene: TRBV4-3; CDR3 length: 18; clone size: few; CDR3 protein: CASSQETPSEGSTDTQYF; CDR3 DNA: TGCGCCAGCAGCCAAGAGACCCCAAGTGAGGGGAGCACAGATACGCAGTATTTT
D gene: .; J gene: TRBJ2-5; V gene: TRBV28; CDR3 length: 14; clone size: .; CDR3 protein: CASSSPGIAETQYF; CDR3 DNA: TGTGCCAGCAGTTCCCCAGGGATTGCTGAGACCCAGTACTTC
D gene: .; J gene: TRBJ2-1; V gene: TRBV7-7; CDR3 length: 14; clone size: .; CDR3 protein: CASEERPSYNEQFF; CDR3 DNA: TGTGCTAGCGAGGAGCGCCCCTCCTACAATGAGCAGTTCTTC
D gene: TRBD2; J gene: TRBJ2-5; V gene: TRBV5-1; CDR3 length: 16; clone size: .; CDR3 protein: CASSSLSGGRQETQYF; CDR3 DNA: TGCGCCAGCAGCTCCCTTAGCGGGGGCCGCCAAGAGACCCAGTACTTC
D gene: .; J gene: TRBJ1-2; V gene: TRBV29-1; CDR3 length: 14; clone size: .; CDR3 protein: CSAGVGSLYGGYTF; CDR3 DNA: TGCAGCGCCGGTGTCGGGAGCCTCTATGGTGGCTACACCTTC
D gene: .; J gene: TRBJ1-2; V gene: TRBV7-9; CDR3 length: 14; clone size: few; CDR3 protein: CASSNQGHDYGYTF; CDR3 DNA: TGTGCCAGCTCAAACCAGGGACACGACTATGGCTACACCTTC
D gene: .; J gene: TRBJ2-5; V gene: TRBV6-2/TRBV6-3; CDR3 length: 14; clone size: .; CDR3 protein: CASSYGTSQETQCF; CDR3 DNA: TGTGCCAGCAGTTACGGGACGTCTCAAGAGACCCAGTGCTTC
D gene: .; J gene: TRBJ1-5; V gene: TRBV10-3; CDR3 length: 15; clone size: few; CDR3 protein: CAISPTETGQQPQHF; CDR3 DNA: TGTGCCATCAGCCCCACCGAGACGGGACAACAGCCCCAGCATTTT
D gene: .; J gene: TRBJ2-7; V gene: TRBV6-5; CDR3 length: 16; clone size: .; CDR3 protein: CASSSGALLPHFGQYF; CDR3 DNA: TGTGCCAGCAGTTCAGGGGCACTACTCCCCCATTTCGGGCAGTACTTC
D gene: .; J gene: TRBJ2-5; V gene: TRBV9; CDR3 length: 14; clone size: .; CDR3 protein: CASSSRPSSETQYF; CDR3 DNA: TGTGCCAGCAGCTCCCGACCGTCTTCAGAGACCCAGTACTTC
D gene: .; J gene: TRBJ2-1; V gene: TRBV5-1; CDR3 length: 13; clone size: .; CDR3 protein: CASSVQTNTEQFF; CDR3 DNA: TGCGCCAGCAGCGTACAGACAAACACTGAGCAGTTCTTC